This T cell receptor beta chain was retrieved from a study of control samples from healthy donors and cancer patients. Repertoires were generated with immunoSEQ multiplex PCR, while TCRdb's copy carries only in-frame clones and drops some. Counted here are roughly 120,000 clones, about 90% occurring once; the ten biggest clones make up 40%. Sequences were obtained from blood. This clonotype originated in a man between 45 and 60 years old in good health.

The CDR3: CASSQATGNSNYGYTF. The DNA for the CDR3 is TGTGCCAGCAGCCAAGCAACAGGGAATTCTAACTATGGCTACACCTTC. This chain uses TRBV4-2 with TRBJ1-2; possibly TRBD1 for D (6 bases). V lost 1 base to trimming and J lost 0 bases, with 12 bases between them. The CDR3 totals 16 residues. CDR1 is LGHNA and CDR2 is YNFKEQ in the germline V gene.